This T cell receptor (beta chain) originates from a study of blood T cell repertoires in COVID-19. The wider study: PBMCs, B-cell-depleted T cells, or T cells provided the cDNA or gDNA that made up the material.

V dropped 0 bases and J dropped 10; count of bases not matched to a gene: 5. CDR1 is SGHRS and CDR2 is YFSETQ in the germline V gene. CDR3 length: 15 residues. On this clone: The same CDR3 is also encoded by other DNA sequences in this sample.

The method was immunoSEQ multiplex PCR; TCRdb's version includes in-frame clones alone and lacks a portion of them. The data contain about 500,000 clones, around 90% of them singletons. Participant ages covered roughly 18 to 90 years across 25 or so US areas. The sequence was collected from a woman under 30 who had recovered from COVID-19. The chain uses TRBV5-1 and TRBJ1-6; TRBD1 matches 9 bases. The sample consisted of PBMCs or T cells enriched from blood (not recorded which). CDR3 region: CASSLAGTGRSPLHF. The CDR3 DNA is TGCGCCAGCAGCTTGGCCGGGACAGGGCGCTCACCCCTCCACTTT.